Shown below are 2 T cell receptor beta chains from a single sample sequenced in a study of blood T cell repertoires in COVID-19. TCRdb's copy holds only in-frame clones and misses some; the assay was immunoSEQ multiplex PCR. The sample lists 150,000 to 180,000 clones, approximately 78% occurring once. Source material: peripheral blood. These receptors all come from an elderly man with acute or convalescent COVID-19.

The chain recombines TRBV6-2 or TRBV6-3 with TRBJ2-7; D is possibly TRBD2 (7 bases). Trimming took 7 bases from V and 0 from J, leaving 22 bases between them. Germline V lookup: CDR1 MNHEY, CDR2 SVGEGT. The CDR3 loop spans 17 amino acids. CDR3 loop: CASTPNQGGGISYEQYF. The DNA for the CDR3 is TGTGCCAGCACCCCTAATCAAGGGGGGGGTATCTCCTACGAGCAGTACTTC.

This chain connects TRBV6-5 to TRBJ2-5; D not resolved. Looked up from germline, CDR1 is MNHEY and CDR2 is SVGAGI. The CDR3 consists of 13 residues. The germline V and J ends were trimmed by 4 bases and 2 bases, with 8 bases remaining between them. The CDR3 DNA is TGTGCCAGCAGTTTCGAGACACAAGAGACCCAGTACTTC. Residues: CASSFETQETQYF.